The 27 T cell receptor beta chains listed next were all sequenced from one sample in a study of blood T cells in healthy people across ages. Next came a second PCR, run for about 6 to 11 cycles, which used a sample-barcoded 5' primer along with a J-beta primer mix. TCRdb re-called the 5' RACE reads through MiXCR, storing one row per CDR3 protein. The sample lists 600,000 to 800,000 distinct CDR3 sequences; under 25% were seen once. Sequencing was carried out using blood. All receptors come from a man between 65 and 85 years old in good health.

The chain employs TRBV2 and TRBJ2-1; 13 positions match TRBD2. Germline V gene data show CDR1 as SNHLY and CDR2 as FYNNEI. This CDR3 is 15 amino acids long. Losses at the gene ends were 7 bases for V and 4 bases for J; bases not matched to a gene: 4. DNA for the CDR3: TGTGCCAGCACCCTACTAGCGGGAGGGTACAATGAGCAGTTCTTC. Its protein product is CASTLLAGGYNEQFF.

CDR3 in DNA: TGCAGCGTTGAAAGGGGGGCATCCATGAACACTGAAGCTTTCTTT. Its translation: CSVERGASMNTEAFF. This rearrangement joins TRBV29-1 to TRBJ1-1; possibly TRBD1 for D (6 bases). CDR1 and CDR2 from the germline V gene are SQVTM and ANQGSEA. Trimming removed 2 bases from V and 0 bases from J, with 13 bases in between. The CDR3 is 15 residues long.

The chain links TRBV7-3 to TRBJ2-5, with D possibly being TRBD1 or TRBD2 (5 bases each). The CDR3 consists of 18 residues. Germline loops: CDR1 SGHTA, CDR2 FQGTGA. V lost 1 base to trimming and J lost 5 bases, with 23 bases between them. The CDR3, as DNA: TGTGCCAGCAGCTTAAGAGGTCCGTCGAGTGGGGGACGGGAGACCCAGTACTTC. Translating it yields CASSLRGPSSGGRETQYF. The complete variable domain, with remaining parts taken from reference TRBV7-3 and TRBJ2-5, reads GAGVSQTPSNKVTEKGKYVELRCDPISGHTALYWYRQSLGQGPEFLIYFQGTGAADDSGLPNDRFFAVRPEGSVSTLKIQRTERGDSAVYLCASSLRGPSSGGRETQYFGPGTRLLVL.

This clonotype was detected ten times or more. The chain has TRBV5-1 and TRBJ2-3; TRBD2 matches 9 bases. The CDR3 runs 19 residues. The V and J ends lost 0 bases and 0 bases, in that order; junction bases with no gene match: 11. CDR1 SGHRS and CDR2 YFSETQ come from the germline V gene. CDR3 bases: TGCGCCAGCAGCTTGGAGCCCACCTTAGCGGGAGCTAGCACAGATACGCAGTATTTT. The encoded protein is CASSLEPTLAGASTDTQYF.

The CDR3 protein is CASNPGDRGINEQFF. The CDR3 nucleotides are TGCGCCAGCAACCCGGGGGACAGGGGTATCAATGAGCAGTTCTTC. This chain connects TRBV5-1 to TRBJ2-1; 10 bases align to TRBD1. CDR1 is SGHRS and CDR2 is YFSETQ in the germline V gene. The CDR3 is 15 amino acids. Trimming took 6 bases from V and 6 from J; bases not matched to a gene: 9.

This clonotype has more than one count but fewer than ten. The J gene is TRBJ2-2, the V gene TRBV2; D gene unclear. Trimming cost V 4 bases and J 8 bases, with 8 bases left between them. The germline V gene has CDR1 SNHLY and CDR2 FYNNEI. The CDR3 has 12 residues. The chain's CDR3 is CASSGGLGELFF. As DNA, the CDR3 is TGTGCCAGCAGTGGTGGGTTGGGGGAGCTGTTTTTT.

This clonotype was seen ten or more times. The gene calls are TRBV7-3 and TRBJ1-4; D ambiguous. The V end was cut by 7 bases, the J end by 8 bases, with 11 bases between. This CDR3 has 12 residues. Germline V CDR1 and CDR2: SGHTA, FQGTGA. CDR3: CASTKRWEKLFF. The CDR3 nucleotides are TGTGCCAGCACCAAACGTTGGGAAAAACTGTTTTTT.

This clonotype was counted between two and nine times. J is TRBJ2-3 and V is TRBV7-9; the D gene is possibly TRBD1 (5 bases). The germline V gene encodes CDR1 SEHNR and CDR2 FQNEAQ (reference sequence). V lost 1 base to trimming and J lost 2 bases, with 10 bases between them. CDR3 length: 15 amino acids. In DNA, the CDR3 is TGTGCCAGCAGCTTAGGACAGCCCAACACAGATACGCAGTATTTT. Protein sequence: CASSLGQPNTDTQYF.

This clonotype was seen a handful of times. The conserved final phenylalanine or tryptophan is absent from the CDR3, which likely points to a read error. This sequence joins TRBV20-1 and TRBJ2-1; unclear D gene. Per the germline V gene, CDR1 is DFQATT and CDR2 is SNEGSKA (reference sequence). This CDR3 has 13 amino acids. Between the trimmed V and J ends, which lost 1 base and 9 bases, there was a span of 13 bases. In DNA form, the CDR3 reads TGCAGTGCTAGAGCCGCAGACGGTTTTGAGCAGTTCTTA. It specifies CSARAADGFEQFL.

The chain has TRBV20-1 and TRBJ2-5; 10 bases line up with TRBD1. The J call is in doubt because the DNA end fits TRBJ2-1 better. The CDR3 sequence is 16 residues long. The germline V gene encodes CDR1 DFQATT and CDR2 SNEGSKA (reference sequence). CDR3 in amino acids: CSARDLGQGVYNEQFF. The CDR3 nucleotides are TGCAGTGCTAGAGATCTCGGACAGGGGGTATACAATGAGCAGTTCTTC.

A few counts support this clonotype. The genes are TRBV7-8 and TRBJ2-1; 8 bases are a match to TRBD2. The J segment lost 4 bases and the V segment lost 1 base, leaving 3 bases of the junction unmatched. The CDR3 runs to 15 residues. Germline loops: CDR1 SGHVS, CDR2 FQNEAQ. The CDR3 DNA reads TGTGCCAGCAGCTTAGATAGCGGGACATACAATGAGCAGTTCTTC. The encoded protein is CASSLDSGTYNEQFF.

The V call is TRBV5-1, the J call TRBJ1-2; 11 nucleotides agree with TRBD1. CDR1 is SGHRS and CDR2 is YFSETQ in the germline V gene. The J segment lost 7 bases and the V segment lost 4 bases, leaving 9 bases of the junction unmatched. The CDR3 loop spans 15 amino acids. CDR3: CASSQRTGGSSGYTF. The CDR3 DNA reads TGCGCCAGCAGCCAGCGGACAGGGGGCTCGAGTGGCTACACCTTC.

Turning to this clonotype: A read error may explain this, as a much larger clone is one base away. This sequence joins TRBV5-1 and TRBJ2-7; 9 nucleotides line up with TRBD2. This CDR3 is 14 amino acids long. From germline, CDR1 is SGHRS and CDR2 YFSETQ. As DNA, the CDR3 is TGCGCCGGCAGCTTGGTAGCGGGAGAGGAGGAGCAGTACTTC. Its protein is CAGSLVAGEEEQYF.

V and J are TRBV20-1 and TRBJ2-5, with 12 bases that match TRBD2. The DNA end favors TRBJ2-7, so the J call may be wrong. Per the germline V gene, CDR1 is DFQATT and CDR2 is SNEGSKA (reference sequence). The CDR3 covers 15 residues. The CDR3 region is CSAIPGLAGTYEQYF. In DNA form, the CDR3 reads TGCAGTGCTATCCCCGGACTAGCGGGGACCTACGAGCAGTACTTC.

This clonotype was seen only once. The genes are TRBV6-5 and TRBJ1-1; possibly TRBD1 for D (5 bases). CDR1 MNHEY and CDR2 SVGAGI come from the germline V gene. This CDR3 region has 13 residues. V lost 7 bases and J 5 bases, leaving 14 bases between the germline ends. The CDR3 DNA sequence: TGTGCCAGCACCATTACGCAGGGAACTGAAGCTTTCTTT. This codes for CASTITQGTEAFF.

This clonotype came up a few times. The rearrangement links TRBV12-3 or TRBV12-4 to TRBJ2-5, with 7 bases lining up with TRBD1. The J call may be mistaken, given a closer DNA end match to TRBJ2-7. The CDR3 contains 15 residues. The CDR3 loop reads CASSLGGTATYEQYF. Written as DNA, the CDR3 is TGTGCCAGCAGTTTAGGGGGGACAGCGACCTACGAGCAGTACTTC.

The chain links TRBV15 to TRBJ1-4, with D unresolved. Germline V lookup: CDR1 LNHNV, CDR2 YYDKDF (reference sequence). Trimming shortened V by 0 bases and J by 4 bases, and 9 bases separated the two germline ends. The CDR3 runs to 15 residues. CDR3 sequence reads: CATSRDADNNEKLFF. DNA of the CDR3: TGTGCCACCAGCAGAGACGCAGACAATAATGAAAAACTGTTTTTT.

This rearrangement joins TRBV12-5 to TRBJ2-5; perhaps TRBD2 as D (5 bases). The CDR3 runs to 11 residues. The germline V and J ends were trimmed by 3 bases and 9 bases, with 8 bases remaining between them. The germline V gene has CDR1 LGHNT and CDR2 FRNRAP. CDR3 sequence: CASGFGGSQYF. The CDR3 region has the DNA TGTGCTAGTGGTTTTGGAGGTTCCCAGTACTTC.

The chain recombines TRBV7-2 with TRBJ1-5; no definite D call. Matching the DNA end better, TRBJ2-3 makes the J call doubtful. In germline, CDR1 is SGHTA, CDR2 FQGNSA. The CDR3 runs 13 residues. This chain's CDR3 is CASSFPGWQPQYF. The CDR3 region has the DNA TGTGCCAGCAGCTTTCCGGGTTGGCAGCCCCAGTATTTT.

The chain links TRBV3-1 to TRBJ2-7, with D perhaps matching TRBD2 (6 bases). Per germline, CDR1 LGHDT and CDR2 YNNKEL (reference sequence). The CDR3 sequence is 12 residues long. The V end was cut by 10 bases, the J end by 4 bases, with 14 bases between. CDR3 region: CATEGLEYEQYF. CDR3 nucleotide sequence: TGTGCCACGGAGGGACTTGAATACGAGCAGTACTTC.

This clonotype was counted only a few times. The genes are TRBV5-4 and TRBJ1-1; D possibly corresponds to TRBD1 (6 bases). V lost 4 bases to trimming and J lost 7 bases, with 14 bases between them. Per germline, CDR1 SGHNT and CDR2 YYREEE (reference sequence). The CDR3 has 13 amino acids. The chain's CDR3 is CASSTYRADEAFF. CDR3 bases: TGTGCCAGCAGCACGTACAGGGCAGATGAAGCTTTCTTT.

The chain combines TRBV12-3 or TRBV12-4 with TRBJ1-2; D is possibly TRBD1 (5 bases). The V end was cut by 6 bases, the J end by 4 bases, with 21 bases between. The CDR3 loop spans 16 amino acids. As DNA, the CDR3 is TGTGCCAGCAGCTTGGCCCGGGCCAGGGCCTTCTATGGCTACACCTTC. Its protein is CASSLARARAFYGYTF.

This clonotype was seen more than once but under ten times. The chain recombines TRBV7-6 with TRBJ2-3; D is ambiguous. Germline CDR1 and CDR2: SGHVS and FNYEAQ. V lost 0 bases to trimming and J lost 2 bases, with 12 bases between them. The CDR3 is made up of 16 amino acids. This CDR3 is CASSLAGRVATDTQYF. DNA for the CDR3: TGTGCCAGCAGCTTAGCTGGAAGGGTAGCCACAGATACGCAGTATTTT.

The genes are TRBV28 and TRBJ2-5; D is ambiguous. The J call may be faulty, since TRBJ2-7 better matches the DNA end. Germline V CDR1 and CDR2: MDHEN, SYDVKM. This CDR3 is 14 amino acids long. CDR3 bases: TGTGCCAGCAGTTTAAAAGTCAGGTCTTACGAGCAGTACTTC. Translation gives CASSLKVRSYEQYF.

This clonotype was seen a handful of times. The CDR3 loop is CASSSTRQGSPLHF. The DNA for the CDR3 is TGCGCCAGCAGCTCAACTAGACAGGGCTCACCCCTCCACTTT. This chain links TRBV5-1 with TRBJ1-6, with 7 bases aligning to TRBD1. CDR3 length equals 14 residues. The trim removed 3 bases at V and 10 bases at J, leaving 7 bases unmatched. CDR1 is SGHRS, CDR2 YFSETQ, per germline.

This clonotype has at least ten counts. V usage is TRBV12-3 or TRBV12-4 and J usage is TRBJ2-5; weak D call: TRBD2 (6 bases). The CDR3 length is 14 residues. V lost 5 bases, J lost 11 bases, and 21 bases lay in between. CDR3 loop: CASSPVGRAGEQYF. The DNA of the CDR3 is TGTGCCAGCAGTCCAGTGGGGAGAGCGGGTGAGCAGTACTTC.

This clonotype was detected a few times. The rearrangement uses TRBV12-3 or TRBV12-4 and TRBJ2-1; the match to TRBD2 covers 11 bases. V lost 5 bases to trimming and J lost 6 bases; unmatched junction nucleotides: 3. This CDR3 contains 14 residues. The CDR3 DNA reads as TGTGCCAGCAGTCCGGGACTAGCGGTCAATGAGCAGTTCTTC. Translation gives CASSPGLAVNEQFF.